This T cell receptor (beta chain) is from a study of beta chain features in type 1 diabetes. Findings and caveats of the study: Among all four CD4+ subsets, Type 1 diabetes patients had TCRB CDR3s that were moderately but significantly shorter. Comparison showed that naive, central memory and Treg TCRB repertoires appeared more similar among patients than among healthy donors.

Every isolated RNA sample was fully reverse transcribed, so sequencing captured expressed TCRB transcripts. Clones were sequenced by immunoSEQ multiplex PCR, and TCRdb holds only the in-frame ones, with some missing. The profile shows 600,000 to 700,000 clones, over 10% of them singletons. A note on this clone: Its antigen remains unknown.

V was trimmed by 1 base and J by 5 bases, leaving 5 bases between them. From germline, CDR1 is SGHRS and CDR2 YFSETQ. This CDR3 spans 12 amino acids. Sequenced: naive CD4+ T cells from blood. The source of this sequence is a man aged 30 to 45 with type 1 diabetes. The chain carries TRBV5-1 and TRBJ2-3; D is uncertain. Written as DNA, the CDR3 is TGCGCCAGCAGCTTGACCGGAGATACGCAGTATTTT. This translates into CASSLTGDTQYF.